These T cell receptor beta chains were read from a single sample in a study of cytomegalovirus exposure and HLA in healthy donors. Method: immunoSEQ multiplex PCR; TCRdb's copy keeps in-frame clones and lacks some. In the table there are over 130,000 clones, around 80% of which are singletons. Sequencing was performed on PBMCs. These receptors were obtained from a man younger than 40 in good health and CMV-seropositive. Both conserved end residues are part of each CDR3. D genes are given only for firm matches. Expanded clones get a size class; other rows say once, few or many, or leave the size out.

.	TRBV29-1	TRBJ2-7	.	CSVGIGVAAGEQYF	TGCAGCGTTGGAATAGGGGTGGCAGCGGGCGAGCAGTACTTC
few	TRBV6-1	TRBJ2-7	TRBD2	CASISGTSSYEQYF	TGTGCCAGCATTTCCGGGACTAGCTCCTACGAGCAGTACTTC
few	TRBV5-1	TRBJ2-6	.	CASSPNPASSSGANVLTF	TGCGCCAGCAGCCCAAACCCAGCGTCCAGCTCTGGGGCCAACGTCCTGACTTTC
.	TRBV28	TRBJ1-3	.	CASSAGAISGNTIYF	TGTGCCAGCAGTGCAGGGGCAATCTCTGGAAACACCATATATTTT
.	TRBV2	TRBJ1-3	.	CASTGATSGNTIYF	TGTGCCAGCACAGGGGCCACCTCTGGAAACACCATATATTTT
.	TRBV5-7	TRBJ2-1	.	CASSFRTTYNEQFF	TGTGCCAGCAGCTTCCGGACTACTTACAATGAGCAGTTCTTC
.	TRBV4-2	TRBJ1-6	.	CASSEAATEFNSPLHF	TGTGCCAGCAGCGAAGCGGCGACAGAGTTTAATTCACCCCTCCACTTT
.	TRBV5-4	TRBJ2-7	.	CASSSQGYSYEQYF	TGTGCCAGCAGCTCGCAGGGGTACTCCTACGAGCAGTACTTC
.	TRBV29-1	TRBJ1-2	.	CSVSQGSNYGYTF	TGCAGCGTTTCTCAGGGATCTAACTATGGCTACACCTTC
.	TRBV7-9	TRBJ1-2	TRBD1	CASSLRAGGNYGYTF	TGTGCCAGCAGCTTAAGGGCAGGGGGCAACTATGGCTACACCTTC
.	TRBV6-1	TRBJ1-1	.	CASSDYSWNTEAFF	TGTGCCAGCAGTGATTACAGCTGGAACACTGAAGCTTTCTTT
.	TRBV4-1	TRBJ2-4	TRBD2	CASSQVPGGGIQYF	TGCGCCAGCAGCCAAGTCCCCGGGGGGGGCATTCAGTACTTC
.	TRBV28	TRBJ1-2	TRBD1	CASSFDRALPVGYTF	TGTGCCAGCAGTTTCGACAGGGCCCTTCCCGTGGGCTACACCTTC
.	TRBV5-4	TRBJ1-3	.	CASSLQDSGNTIYF	TGTGCCAGCAGCTTGCAGGACTCTGGAAACACCATATATTTT
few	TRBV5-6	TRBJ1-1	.	CASSVTESTEAFF	TGTGCCAGCAGCGTTACAGAGAGCACTGAAGCTTTCTTT
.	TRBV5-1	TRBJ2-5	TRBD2	CASSKGLALQETQYF	TGCGCCAGCAGCAAGGGACTAGCATTACAAGAGACCCAGTACTTC
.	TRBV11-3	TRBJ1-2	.	CASSRQGNYGYTF	TGTGCCAGCAGCCGGCAGGGGAACTATGGCTACACCTTC
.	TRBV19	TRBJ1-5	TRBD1	CASSIGTGIINSNQPQHF	TGTGCCAGTAGTATTGGGACAGGGATCATCAATAGCAATCAGCCCCAGCATTTT